Shown below are 23 T cell receptor beta chains from a single sample sequenced in a study of blood T cell repertoires in COVID-19. Clones were read by immunoSEQ multiplex PCR, and TCRdb kept only the in-frame ones, dropping some. Here the sample spans some 250,000 clones, approximately 91% being singletons. Sequences were obtained from PBMCs or T cells enriched from blood (not recorded which). Source of these receptors: a woman between 40 and 55 years old with acute COVID-19.

This clone came up once. The CDR3 region has the DNA TGTGCCAGCAGTCCCAGCGGGACAAAGACCTTTTTGGAGTACTTC. Translated: CASSPSGTKTFLEYF. The chain carries TRBV28 and TRBJ2-7, with D possibly TRBD2 on 7 matching bases. Germline CDR1 and CDR2: MDHEN and SYDVKM. This CDR3 contains 15 residues. Trimming pared 5 bases from V and 11 bases from J, leaving 25 bases between.

The chain carries TRBV7-8 and TRBJ2-1; 14 bases align to TRBD2. V lost 3 bases to trimming and J lost 9 bases; unmatched junction nucleotides: 7. Germline V gives CDR1 SGHVS, CDR2 FQNEAQ. The CDR3 covers 16 residues. CDR3: CASSLGGTSGRGEQFF. The CDR3 DNA follows: TGTGCCAGCAGCTTGGGGGGGACTAGCGGGAGAGGTGAGCAGTTCTTC.

This sequence joins TRBV24-1 and TRBJ2-1; a possible D gene is TRBD2 (6 bases). The CDR3 totals 11 residues. Germline-derived CDR1 and CDR2 are KGHDR and SFDVKD. V lost 12 bases and J lost 3, with 8 bases in between. The CDR3: CASGGYNEQFF. In nucleotides, the CDR3 is TGTGCCTCCGGGGGCTACAATGAGCAGTTCTTC.

CDR3 sequence (DNA): TGTGCCAGCAGCTTAGCGCTAATAACTGGGGCCAACGTCCTGACTTTC. Its protein is CASSLALITGANVLTF. J is TRBJ2-6 and V is TRBV7-9; D is unresolved. The CDR3 covers 16 residues. Trimming took 0 bases from V and 2 from J, leaving 8 bases between them. CDR1 and CDR2 from the germline V gene are SEHNR and FQNEAQ (reference sequence).

The V call is TRBV30, the J call TRBJ1-5; D is unresolved. V dropped 2 bases and J dropped 0 bases, with 5 bases sitting between them. Germline CDR1 GTSNPN, CDR2 SVGIG (reference sequence). This CDR3 has 13 amino acids. CDR3 DNA: TGTGCCTGGAGTATCTATAGCAATCAGCCCCAGCATTTT. It specifies CAWSIYSNQPQHF.

The chain links TRBV14 to TRBJ2-3; D is ambiguous. Per the germline V gene, CDR1 is SGHDN and CDR2 is FVKESK. This CDR3 contains 15 residues. V was shortened by 4 bases and J by 6 bases, with 17 bases between the two germline ends. CDR3 coding DNA: TGTGCCAGCAGCCCCCTCGGGTCCATGTTGGATACGCAGTATTTT. Translated, it gives CASSPLGSMLDTQYF.

CDR3 sequence: CATSDEDGVYEQYF. In DNA form, the CDR3 reads TGTGCCACCAGTGATGAAGACGGAGTTTACGAGCAGTACTTC. V gene TRBV24-1 combines with J gene TRBJ2-7; no reliable D call. This CDR3 has 14 residues. Trimming cost V 3 bases and J 4 bases, with 12 bases left between them. CDR1 is KGHDR, CDR2 SFDVKD, per germline.

This chain links TRBV30 with TRBJ1-6; D not resolved. Germline V gene sequence: CDR1 GTSNPN, CDR2 SVGIG (reference sequence). The CDR3 contains 15 residues. V lost 5 bases, J lost 0 bases, and 11 bases lay in between. DNA for the CDR3: TGTGCCTGGCGGGTCCCGAGCTCCTATAATTCACCCCTCCACTTT. Translating it yields CAWRVPSSYNSPLHF.

On this clone: The sample holds other DNA sequences that translate to the same CDR3. The J gene is TRBJ1-1, the V gene TRBV5-1; D remains ambiguous. Germline values: CDR1 SGHRS, CDR2 YFSETQ. Trimming stripped 0 bases from V and 1 base from J, with 4 bases between. The CDR3 is 13 residues long. CDR3 residues: CASSLAGNTEAFF. CDR3 nucleotides: TGCGCCAGCAGCTTGGCCGGGAACACTGAAGCTTTCTTT.

This chain connects TRBV19 to TRBJ1-1, with a weak D call TRBD1 (6 bases). The CDR3 covers 14 residues. Trimming cost V 5 bases and J 11 bases, with 21 bases left between them. Germline assignment: CDR1 LNHDA and CDR2 SQIVND (reference sequence). CDR3 region: CASSSLRDKVDAFF. CDR3 sequence (DNA): TGTGCCAGTAGTTCCCTTAGGGACAAAGTTGACGCTTTCTTT.

This chain joins TRBV6-6 and TRBJ1-2, with a possible D match to TRBD1 (5 bases). The germline gives CDR1 MNHNY, CDR2 SVGAGI (reference sequence). The CDR3 covers 13 residues. The V end was cut by 8 bases, the J end by 5 bases, with 15 bases between. The CDR3 DNA reads TGTGCCAGCTCGAGTGGGGAGGGGTATGGCTACACCTTC. Residues: CASSSGEGYGYTF.

V is TRBV7-8 and J is TRBJ2-2, with 9 bases aligning to TRBD2. Germline values: CDR1 SGHVS, CDR2 FQNEAQ. This CDR3 spans 17 amino acids. With V trimmed by 0 bases and J by 5 bases, 7 bases remained unmatched. Written as DNA, the CDR3 is TGTGCCAGCAGCTTAGCGAGAGGGACTAGCCGAACCGGGGAGCTGTTTTTT. Translated, it gives CASSLARGTSRTGELFF.

The V gene is TRBV11-2, the J gene TRBJ1-2; D perhaps matches TRBD1 (6 bases). The CDR3 is 14 amino acids. CDR1 SGHAT and CDR2 FQNNGV come from the germline V gene. Trimming stripped 5 bases from V and 1 base from J, with 11 bases between. The CDR3: CASSPTGDNYGYTF. CDR3 in DNA: TGTGCCAGCAGCCCGACAGGCGATAACTATGGCTACACCTTC. Looking up the rest from reference TRBV11-2 and TRBJ1-2 gives the full variable domain: EAGVAQSPRYKIIEKRQSVAFWCNPISGHATLYWYQQILGQGPKLLIQFQNNGVVDDSQLPKDRFSAERLKGVDSTLKIQPAKLEDSAVYLCASSPTGDNYGYTFGSGTRLTVV.

The rearrangement links TRBV5-1 to TRBJ1-5, with D possibly being TRBD1 (5 bases). Germline lookup yields CDR1 SGHRS and CDR2 YFSETQ. V lost 4 bases, J lost 5 bases, and 10 bases lay in between. CDR3 length: 13 residues. Here the CDR3 reads CASSPTGDQPQHF. Written as DNA, the CDR3 is TGCGCCAGCAGCCCGACGGGGGATCAGCCCCAGCATTTT.

The rearrangement joins TRBV19 to TRBJ2-3, with 13 bases fitting TRBD2. The junction had 5 bases not matched to a gene; V was cut back by 5 bases and J by 3 bases. There are 16 residues in the CDR3. Germline-derived CDR1 and CDR2 are LNHDA and SQIVND (reference sequence). For the CDR3, the DNA is TGTGCCAGTAGTCTACGGACTAGCGGGGGTACAGATACGCAGTATTTT. This translates into CASSLRTSGGTDTQYF.

The chain recombines TRBV29-1 with TRBJ1-2; D unresolved. With 3 bases removed from V and 2 bases from J, the gap between germline ends came to 10 bases. Germline values: CDR1 SQVTM, CDR2 ANQGSEA. CDR3 size: 13 residues. The CDR3 DNA is TGCAGCGTTGATGCGGGTTTGAACTATGGCTACACCTTC. This sequence encodes CSVDAGLNYGYTF.

The chain links TRBV19 to TRBJ1-2; D ambiguous. Trimming took off 7 bases at V and 8 bases at J, with 11 bases between the two ends. Germline loops: CDR1 LNHDA, CDR2 SQIVND (reference sequence). The CDR3 covers 11 residues. The CDR3: CASTSTRGYTF. The CDR3 DNA follows: TGTGCCAGTACCTCAACGAGGGGCTACACCTTC.

As concerns this clone: The identical CDR3 is also encoded by other nucleotide sequences in the sample. The rearrangement joins TRBV27 to TRBJ2-1, with 11 bases lining up with TRBD2. The CDR3 is 15 residues long. The V and J ends lost 4 bases and 8 bases, in that order; junction bases with no gene match: 7. Germline CDR1 and CDR2: MNHEY and SMNVEV (reference sequence). CDR3 DNA: TGTGCCAGCAGTTCCCCGGGACTAGCGGTGGATGAGCAGTTCTTC. Its protein product is CASSSPGLAVDEQFF.

This rearrangement joins TRBV7-9 to TRBJ2-3; 7 nucleotides match TRBD2. Germline V CDR1 and CDR2: SEHNR, FQNEAQ (reference sequence). The V and J ends lost 5 bases and 5 bases, in that order; junction bases with no gene match: 7. The CDR3 sequence is 14 residues long. CDR3 DNA sequence: TGTGCCAGCAGCCAATCTAGCGGCGGAGATACGCAGTATTTT. Residues: CASSQSSGGDTQYF.

The rearrangement joins TRBV9 to TRBJ2-1, with 16 bases lining up with TRBD2. The CDR3 sequence is 18 residues long. Germline lookup yields CDR1 SGDLS and CDR2 YYNGEE. With 3 bases clipped from V and 10 bases from J, the junction kept 13 bases outside the gene matches. This CDR3 is CASSALAPGLAGGREQFF. In DNA, the CDR3 is TGTGCCAGCAGCGCGCTAGCACCGGGACTAGCGGGGGGGCGGGAGCAGTTCTTC.

The chain employs TRBV19 and TRBJ2-3, with 11 bases matching TRBD2. This CDR3 is built from 19 residues. Looked up from germline, CDR1 is LNHDA and CDR2 is SQIVND (reference sequence). V shed 5 bases, J shed 4 bases, and the junction held 17 bases outside the gene matches. CDR3: CASSPTALLAGVGPDTQYF. Here the CDR3 DNA reads TGTGCCAGTAGTCCAACCGCCCTACTAGCGGGAGTTGGCCCAGATACGCAGTATTTT.

CDR3: CASSYQDRNTEAFF. The CDR3 nucleotides read TGTGCCAGCAGCTACCAGGACAGGAACACTGAAGCTTTCTTT. The rearrangement links TRBV5-6 to TRBJ1-1, with D possibly TRBD1 on 6 matching bases. The CDR3 length is 14 residues. Germline loops: CDR1 SGHDT, CDR2 YYEEEE. The V and J ends lost 3 bases and 1 base respectively, with 10 bases between them.

The chain combines TRBV19 with TRBJ2-2, with D unresolved. The germline V and J ends were trimmed by 3 bases and 2 bases, with 10 bases remaining between them. The CDR3 sequence is 15 residues long. In germline, CDR1 is LNHDA, CDR2 SQIVND (reference sequence). The CDR3 region has the DNA TGTGCCAGTAGTATTAAAGCAGGTAACACCGGGGAGCTGTTTTTT. Residues: CASSIKAGNTGELFF.